This T cell receptor (beta chain) was found in a study of beta chain features in type 1 diabetes (dated by TCRdb to 2016 to 2018). In terms of the full investigation: Mean age, gender distribution, total cell number and subset yield were not different between patients and healthy donors. Regulatory and stem cell-like memory subsets were obtained from only 8 patients and roughly eight healthy donors, while naive and central memory subsets were obtained from all 30 or so donors. The study compared the TCRB repertoires of sorted circulating CD4+ T cell subsets in recently diagnosed type 1 diabetes patients with those in matched healthy donors. Across all samples, about 110 million sorted cells were examined, and cell number per subset correlated strongly with RNA yield. What the research found in general, with its limitations: In all four CD4+ subsets, TCRB CDR3 length was moderately but significantly shorter in type 1 diabetes patients. Because cDNA was sequenced instead of genomic DNA, highly expressing activated cells could be over-represented, though the groups showed no difference in activation or CD3 levels. At VDJ recombination sites, type 1 diabetes patients had fewer insertions and more deleted nucleotides, which implies abnormalities in thymic rearrangement. HLA sub-analyses involved small numbers of individuals, so any influence of HLA type on TCRB rearrangement remained unresolved. The naive, central memory and regulatory TCRB repertoires appeared to resemble one another more closely among patients than among healthy donors. Shorter templates might be favored by PCR, yet because patient and control samples were amplified and corrected together, any such skew would affect both groups equally.

This clone was detected only a few times. Its antigen remains unidentified. Within one base of it there is no much larger clone, and no base qualities were kept. Each donor gave one peripheral blood draw, averaging roughly 120 mL, which was collected into heparinised tubes. A BD FACSAria II was used to sort naive, central memory, regulatory and stem cell-like memory CD4+ T cells with a panel that included CD45RO, CCR7, CD25, CD127, CD95 and CD27. Every sorted population had a purity above 95%. Right away, PBMCs were isolated by Lymphoprep density gradient centrifugation and were stained directly, with no culture step. So that batch effects would be minimized, each experiment stained and sorted samples in pairs, pairing one healthy donor with one patient. All of the isolated RNA was reverse transcribed with the High Capacity cDNA Reverse Transcription Kit, so expressed TCRB transcripts were sequenced. Naive, central memory and regulatory T cell samples underwent deep immunoSEQ sequencing, averaging approximately 3.5 million total reads per sample. After sorted cells were lysed in RLT buffer, RNA was extracted with DNase-treated RNeasy Micro or Mini kits, with the choice depending on cell number. Each cell subset was processed on its own to prevent cross-contamination, while patient and healthy donor samples were processed together. TCRB sequences were amplified from cDNA with the immunoSEQ multiplex PCR, producing 87-bp fragments spanning the CDR3 region. Amplicons were sequenced on the Illumina HiSeq platform. Under the source paper's analysis protocol: PCR bias was corrected computationally using synthetic template baselines, and reads within Hamming distance 2 were collapsed, with unmergeable singletons discarded. Reads were aligned against IMGT so that V, D and J genes, CDR3 length and insertions or deletions at six rearrangement sites could be assigned. Clonotype counts were normalized to sorted cell number within each subset before computing true diversity and Gini coefficients with the tcR R package. Repertoire sharing was quantified using the overlap coefficient calculated on TCRB nucleotide sequences. Out-of-frame TCRB sequences from naive cells were analyzed to stand in for the pre-selection repertoire. TCRdb provides this immuneACCESS table in a form limited to in-frame rearrangements. Some clones are lacking; in checked studies, under half of them reflect an unresolved V gene, and why the rest are absent is not known. V, J and clone size were drawn from that table, and D and trimming were deduced from the DNA. The sample data list about 650,000 clones, and around 12% of these were observed just once. The ten most abundant clones make up 0.09% to 0.15% of the sample.

From the germline V gene, CDR1 is SGHDT and CDR2 is YYEEEE. From the cysteine up to the phenylalanine, the CDR3 has a length of 15 residues. The read is trimmed to its CDR3 DNA, 45 bases read in frame from base 1. The trim is 0 bases for V and 0 bases for J, with a gap of 7 bases between the germline ends. The sequenced sample was naive CD4+ T cells from blood. This sample's cell subset or site label indicates: true naive CD4+ T cells. The clonotype comes from a man aged 30 to 45 with type 1 diabetes. The chain uses TRBV5-6 and TRBJ2-1; the D gene remains uncertain. The CDR3 amino acid sequence is: CASSLGLLSYNEQFF. Here is the DNA: TGTGCCAGCAGCTTGGGGCTCCTCTCCTACAATGAGCAGTTCTTC.